The 11 T cell receptor beta chains below all came from one sample that was sequenced in a study of neoadjuvant anti-PD-1 for oral cavity cancer. Generated by immunoSEQ multiplex PCR, the TCRdb table keeps only in-frame clones and is missing some. The repertoire holds roughly 14,000 clones, with 62% as singletons. The input for sequencing was PBMCs, taken before nivolumab (anti-PD-1) treatment. The receptors originated from a person aged 35-79 years with oral cavity squamous cell carcinoma.

The chain joins TRBV9 to TRBJ2-7, with a possible D match to TRBD2 (6 bases). The CDR3 has 13 amino acids. V was trimmed by 0 bases and J by 5 bases, leaving 9 bases between them. CDR1 is SGDLS, CDR2 YYNGEE, per germline. CDR3 sequence (DNA): TGTGCCAGCAGCGTAGGGGAGGTCCACGAGCAGTACTTC. This encodes CASSVGEVHEQYF.

The chain is built from TRBV5-5 and TRBJ1-4; 7 bases agree with TRBD1. This CDR3 contains 15 residues. V lost 1 base, J lost 7 bases, and 7 bases stayed unmatched. Germline loops: CDR1 SGHKS, CDR2 YYEKEE (reference sequence). CDR3 DNA: TGTGCCAGCAGCTTGTGGGGACAGATTGGTGAAAAACTGTTTTTT. It specifies CASSLWGQIGEKLFF.

V and J are TRBV15 and TRBJ2-1, with D maybe TRBD2 (6 bases). The CDR3 is 13 amino acids. The V and J ends lost 0 bases and 7 bases respectively, with 7 bases between them. CDR1 is LNHNV and CDR2 is YYDKDF in the germline V gene (reference sequence). The CDR3 DNA reads TGTGCCACCAGCAGAGATGGGAGGAATGAGCAGTTCTTC. Residues: CATSRDGRNEQFF.

The chain employs TRBV15 and TRBJ2-5; 11 bases fit TRBD2. The V segment lost 8 bases and the J segment 5 bases; nucleotides outside the gene matches: 7. The CDR3 is made up of 14 amino acids. Germline CDR1 reads LNHNV; CDR2 reads YYDKDF (reference sequence). CDR3 in DNA: TGTGCCACCGCCCTAGCGGGGGGAGTTGAGACCCAGTACTTC. As protein: CATALAGGVETQYF.

The V call is TRBV19, the J call TRBJ1-5, with D perhaps TRBD1 (5 bases). V gave up 3 bases and J gave up 0 bases, with 9 bases separating them. Germline V gene lookup returns CDR1 LNHDA and CDR2 SQIVND (reference sequence). The CDR3 covers 15 residues. The CDR3 DNA sequence: TGTGCCAGTAGTATCCGACAGCTTAGCAATCAGCCCCAGCATTTT. Its protein is CASSIRQLSNQPQHF. The full variable domain, with the rest looked up from reference TRBV19 and TRBJ1-5, is DGGITQSPKYLFRKEGQNVTLSCEQNLNHDAMYWYRQDPGQGLRLIYYSQIVNDFQKGDIAEGYSVSREKKESFPLTVTSAQKNPTAFYLCASSIRQLSNQPQHFGDGTRLSIL.

Regarding this clone: One junction end disagrees with the germline gene, perhaps due to a read error. The DNA for the CDR3 is TGTGCCAGCAGTCCGACCTCCCAACCCGTATTC. This codes for CASSPTSQPVF. The rearrangement links TRBV28 to TRBJ2-7, with D hard to call. The CDR3 covers 11 residues. Germline-derived CDR1 and CDR2 are MDHEN and SYDVKM.

The CDR3, as DNA: TGTGCCAGCAGCGCCGGACAGGGGGCGATGACTGAAGCTTTCTTT. Protein: CASSAGQGAMTEAFF. This chain uses TRBV9 with TRBJ1-1, with TRBD1 matching over 11 bases. V shed 3 bases and J 5 bases; nucleotides not matched to a gene: 6. This CDR3 spans 15 amino acids. Germline V gene lookup returns CDR1 SGDLS and CDR2 YYNGEE.

This clone was recorded only once. The rearrangement links TRBV10-1 to TRBJ2-7, with TRBD1 identical over 11 bases. CDR1 is WNHNN and CDR2 is SYGVQD in the germline V gene (reference sequence). The junction had 4 bases not matched to a gene; V was cut back by 6 bases and J by 3 bases. The CDR3 is 14 amino acids. Here the CDR3 DNA reads TGCGCCAGCAGCCCCGGGACAGGGGGCTACGAGCAGTACTTC. Its protein product is CASSPGTGGYEQYF.

The CDR3 DNA is TGTGCCAGCAGCGGGGGGACAGGGGTAAATTCACCCCTCCACTTT. It codes for CASSGGTGVNSPLHF. The chain carries TRBV7-6 and TRBJ1-6; the match to TRBD1 covers 10 bases. The germline V gene encodes CDR1 SGHVS and CDR2 FNYEAQ. The V and J ends lost 5 bases and 7 bases, in that order; junction bases with no gene match: 5. The CDR3 totals 15 residues.

The chain recombines TRBV10-2 with TRBJ2-1; 13 bases map to TRBD2. This CDR3 has 17 residues. Trimming at V came to 0 bases and at J to 9 bases, leaving 8 bases not matched to a gene. The germline V gene has CDR1 WSHSY and CDR2 SAAADI. The CDR3 here is CASSESGGTSGDSEQFF. The DNA of the CDR3 is TGCGCCAGCAGTGAGTCGGGTGGGACTAGCGGGGACAGTGAGCAGTTCTTC.

The CDR3 DNA follows: TGTGCCAGCTCTGGGACAGGGCCTAACTATGGCTACACCTTC. It yields the protein CASSGTGPNYGYTF. This sequence joins TRBV2 and TRBJ1-2; 9 bases fit TRBD1. J was trimmed by 0 bases and V by 8 bases; bases with no gene match: 4. CDR1 and CDR2 (germline): SNHLY, FYNNEI. The CDR3 loop spans 14 amino acids.